This entry is about one TCR beta chain. The protocol was immunoSEQ multiplex PCR, while the TCRdb copy is restricted to in-frame clones and leaves out a portion. The sample includes about 35,000 clones, around 63% of them seen just once. This entry is derived from a study of STAT5B mutations in CD4+ large granular lymphocyte leukemia. The CDR3 length is 17 residues. The germline V gene encodes CDR1 KGHSH and CDR2 LQKENI. V shed 1 base and J shed 2 bases, with 14 bases lying between them. The chain has TRBV18 and TRBJ2-2; D gene uncertain. This TCR came from a human donor in good health. The sample taken for sequencing was CD4+ T cells from blood buffy coats. DNA of the CDR3: TGTGCCAGCTCACCACAGGCGATGCGGAAAAACACCGGGGAGCTGTTTTTT. The encoded protein is CASSPQAMRKNTGELFF.